Below, 17 T cell receptor beta chains from the same sample are listed, as sequenced in a study of blood T cell repertoires in COVID-19 (dated by TCRdb to the early 2020s). Libraries were made using the immunoSEQ multiplex PCR assay. Held by TCRdb, this immuneACCESS table contains in-frame sequences only and omits some clones. Under half of the omission traces to an unresolved V gene where checked; the cause of the rest is unknown. For this sample there are about 210,000 clones; about 78% appear just once. Together, the top ten hold approximately 7.2% of the sample. Material: peripheral blood. Every receptor here comes from a woman in her sixties or seventies with acute or convalescent COVID-19.

The V call is TRBV5-1, the J call TRBJ2-2; D is uncertain. The germline gives CDR1 SGHRS, CDR2 YFSETQ. The CDR3 has 14 amino acids. The germline V and J ends were trimmed by 4 bases and 0 bases, with 7 bases remaining between them. Here the CDR3 reads CASSVQPNTGELFF. CDR3 nucleotides: TGCGCCAGCAGCGTACAGCCGAACACCGGGGAGCTGTTTTTT.

V is TRBV9 and J is TRBJ2-3, with D perhaps TRBD2 (6 bases). V was trimmed by 0 bases and J by 6 bases, leaving 11 bases between them. CDR3 length: 14 amino acids. The germline CDR1 and CDR2 sequences are SGDLS and YYNGEE. CDR3 residues: CASSVEHLADTQYF. DNA of the CDR3: TGTGCCAGCAGCGTAGAGCACCTAGCGGATACGCAGTATTTT. The full variable domain, its missing parts supplied by reference TRBV9 and TRBJ2-3, is DSGVTQTPKHLITATGQRVTLRCSPRSGDLSVYWYQQSLDQGLQFLIQYYNGEERAKGNILERFSAQQFPDLHSELNLSSLELGDSALYFCASSVEHLADTQYFGPGTRLTVL.

The rearrangement uses TRBV2 and TRBJ2-5; the D gene is possibly TRBD2 (5 bases). V lost 0 bases to trimming and J lost 5 bases, with 10 bases between them. The CDR3 extends over 14 amino acids. Germline loops: CDR1 SNHLY, CDR2 FYNNEI. Here the CDR3 reads CASSEAAGLETQYF. Here the CDR3 DNA reads TGTGCCAGCAGTGAAGCGGCGGGTCTGGAGACCCAGTACTTC.

The chain uses TRBV7-2 and TRBJ2-7, with 7 bases aligning to TRBD2. The CDR3 extends over 16 amino acids. J gave up 0 bases and V 4 bases, and 9 bases lay outside the gene matches. The germline CDR1 and CDR2 sequences are SGHTA and FQGNSA. The CDR3 sequence is CASSSRRGSSSYEQYF. The CDR3 DNA follows: TGTGCCAGCAGCTCCCGGCGCGGGAGCAGCTCCTACGAGCAGTACTTC.

The rearrangement links TRBV27 to TRBJ2-3, with a weak D call TRBD1 (6 bases). V lost 6 bases, J lost 6 bases, and 16 bases lay in between. Germline CDR1 is MNHEY and CDR2 is SMNVEV (reference sequence). The CDR3 is 14 amino acids. CDR3 sequence: CASRGRGGWDTQYF. The DNA for the CDR3 is TGTGCCAGCAGGGGCAGGGGTGGTTGGGATACGCAGTATTTT.

The gene calls are TRBV7-9 and TRBJ1-5; TRBD1 matches at 9 bases. This CDR3 has 17 amino acids. V shed 4 bases and J 6 bases; nucleotides not matched to a gene: 13. The germline gives CDR1 SEHNR, CDR2 FQNEAQ (reference sequence). Here the CDR3 DNA reads TGTGCCAGCAGCTACGACTCCGGACAGGGGAGTAGTCAGCCCCAGCATTTT. Residues: CASSYDSGQGSSQPQHF.

The sample holds one count of this clone. This chain uses TRBV11-3 with TRBJ2-5; TRBD2 aligns across 7 bases. The CDR3 is 14 amino acids. V shed 1 base, J shed 5 bases, and the junction held 4 bases outside the gene matches. CDR1 is SGHNT and CDR2 is YENEEA in the germline V gene. CDR3 DNA sequence: TGTGCCAGCAGCTTAGGGCGGGGGAGCGAGACCCAGTACTTC. This gives the protein CASSLGRGSETQYF.

The chain combines TRBV7-9 with TRBJ2-7; D possibly corresponds to TRBD2 (6 bases). This CDR3 is 14 amino acids long. The ends were cut back, 5 bases at V and 4 bases at J, with 15 bases in the middle. The germline CDR1 and CDR2 sequences are SEHNR and FQNEAQ (reference sequence). CDR3 protein: CASSQGTGLYEQYF. CDR3 in DNA: TGTGCCAGCAGCCAAGGGACGGGACTTTACGAGCAGTACTTC.

V usage is TRBV11-2 and J usage is TRBJ1-1; D is ambiguous. The V gene's germline CDR1 is SGHAT and CDR2 FQNNGV. The ends were cut back, 6 bases at V and 0 bases at J, with 14 bases in the middle. The CDR3 consists of 15 residues. The DNA of the CDR3 is TGTGCCAGCAGTCAAGCAATCGGGATGAACACTGAAGCTTTCTTT. This codes for CASSQAIGMNTEAFF.

The chain uses TRBV2 and TRBJ2-5, with 7 bases matching TRBD2. The CDR3 totals 17 residues. Germline V gene lookup returns CDR1 SNHLY and CDR2 FYNNEI. V was pared by 0 bases and J by 4 bases, with 11 bases of the junction left unmatched. For the CDR3, the DNA is TGTGCCAGCAGTGAAGCCCGTACGGGGGGAGGCAGAGAGACCCAGTACTTC. It encodes CASSEARTGGGRETQYF.

V is TRBV11-2 and J is TRBJ1-4, with 8 bases identical to TRBD1. The CDR3 is made up of 14 amino acids. Germline V gene data show CDR1 as SGHAT and CDR2 as FQNNGV. The V gene end was trimmed by 3 bases and the J gene end by 7 bases; junction bases not matched to a gene: 4. The CDR3: CASSLDRVAEKLFF. CDR3 nucleotide sequence: TGTGCCAGCAGCTTGGACAGGGTGGCTGAAAAACTGTTTTTT.

The table lists this clone with a count of one. The chain joins TRBV27 to TRBJ2-7; D gene uncertain. V lost 5 bases and J 5 bases, leaving 13 bases between the germline ends. The CDR3 contains 13 residues. CDR1 and CDR2 from the germline V gene are MNHEY and SMNVEV (reference sequence). The CDR3 region is CASSPHPEDEQYV. The CDR3 bases are TGTGCCAGCAGTCCCCACCCAGAGGACGAGCAGTACGTC.

The J gene is TRBJ2-6, the V gene TRBV2; 9 nucleotides align to TRBD1. The ends lost 8 bases at V and 2 bases at J; junction bases unmatched: 10. There are 17 residues in the CDR3. Per the germline V gene, CDR1 is SNHLY and CDR2 is FYNNEI. This CDR3 reads CASFPGQGNTGANVLTF. Written as DNA, the CDR3 is TGTGCCAGCTTCCCCGGACAGGGGAATACTGGGGCCAACGTCCTGACTTTC.

The chain couples TRBV5-1 to TRBJ2-7; D remains ambiguous. The CDR3 has 12 amino acids. In germline, CDR1 is SGHRS, CDR2 YFSETQ. V dropped 0 bases and J dropped 7 bases, with 8 bases sitting between them. The CDR3 loop reads CASSLGWREQYF. Here the CDR3 DNA reads TGCGCCAGCAGCTTGGGCTGGCGGGAGCAGTACTTC. The full variable domain, in which reference TRBV5-1 and TRBJ2-7 provide the parts outside the CDR3, is KAGVTQTPRYLIKTRGQQVTLSCSPISGHRSVSWYQQTPGQGLQFLFEYFSETQRNKGNFPGRFSGRQFSNSRSEMNVSTLELGDSALYLCASSLGWREQYFGPGTRLTVT.

The V and J genes are TRBV15 and TRBJ1-4, with D possibly TRBD1 on 6 matching bases. The germline CDR1 and CDR2 sequences are LNHNV and YYDKDF (reference sequence). V lost 0 bases, J lost 0 bases, and 32 bases lay in between. The CDR3 spans 24 residues. The CDR3: CATSRDLARGSPRRALATNEKLFF. The CDR3 DNA reads TGTGCCACCAGCAGAGATCTGGCCAGGGGTTCTCCCCGACGAGCCCTTGCAACTAATGAAAAACTGTTTTTT.

The V call is TRBV30, the J call TRBJ2-7; 10 bases are a match to TRBD2. The CDR3 runs 15 residues. The junction had 6 bases not matched to a gene; V was cut back by 3 bases and J by 1 base. Germline V gene sequence: CDR1 GTSNPN, CDR2 SVGIG (reference sequence). The CDR3 spells CAWSVTSGFSYEQYF. As DNA, the CDR3 is TGTGCCTGGAGCGTGACTAGCGGGTTTTCCTACGAGCAGTACTTC.

The chain combines TRBV27 with TRBJ2-7; tentative D call: TRBD1 (5 bases). The CDR3 has 14 residues. Deletions cut 6 bases from V and 0 bases from J, with 12 bases between. CDR1 and CDR2 from the germline V gene are MNHEY and SMNVEV (reference sequence). CDR3 DNA: TGTGCCAGCAGACAGGCCTTGTTCTCCTACGAGCAGTACTTC. Its translation is CASRQALFSYEQYF.